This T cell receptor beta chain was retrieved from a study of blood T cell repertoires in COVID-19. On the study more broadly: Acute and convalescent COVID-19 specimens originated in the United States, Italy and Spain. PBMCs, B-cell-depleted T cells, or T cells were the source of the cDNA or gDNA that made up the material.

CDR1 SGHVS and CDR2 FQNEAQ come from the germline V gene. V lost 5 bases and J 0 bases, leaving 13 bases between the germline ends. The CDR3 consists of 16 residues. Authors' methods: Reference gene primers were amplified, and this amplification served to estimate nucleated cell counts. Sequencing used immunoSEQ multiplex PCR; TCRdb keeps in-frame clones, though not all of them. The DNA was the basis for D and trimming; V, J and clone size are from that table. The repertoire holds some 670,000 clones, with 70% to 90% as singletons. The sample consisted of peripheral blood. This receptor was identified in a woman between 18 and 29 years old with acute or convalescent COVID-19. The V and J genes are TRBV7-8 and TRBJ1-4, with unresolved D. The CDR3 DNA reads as TGTGCCAGCAGCCCCAGACCGGGATCAACTAATGAAAAACTGTTTTTT. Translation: CASSPRPGSTNEKLFF.